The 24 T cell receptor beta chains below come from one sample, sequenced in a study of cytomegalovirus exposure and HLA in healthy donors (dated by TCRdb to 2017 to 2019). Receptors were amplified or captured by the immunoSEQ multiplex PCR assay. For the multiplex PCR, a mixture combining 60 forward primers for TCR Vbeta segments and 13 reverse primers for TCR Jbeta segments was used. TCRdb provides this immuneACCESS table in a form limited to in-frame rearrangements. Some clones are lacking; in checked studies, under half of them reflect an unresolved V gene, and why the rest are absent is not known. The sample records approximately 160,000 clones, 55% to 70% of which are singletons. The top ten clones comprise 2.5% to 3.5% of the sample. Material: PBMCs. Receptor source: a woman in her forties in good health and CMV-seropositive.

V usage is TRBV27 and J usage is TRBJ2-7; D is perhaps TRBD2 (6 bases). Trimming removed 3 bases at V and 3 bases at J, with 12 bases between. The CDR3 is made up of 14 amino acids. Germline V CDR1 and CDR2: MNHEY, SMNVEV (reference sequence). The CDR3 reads CASSLSPGGYEQYF. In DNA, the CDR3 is TGTGCCAGCAGTTTGTCGCCCGGGGGCTACGAGCAGTACTTC.

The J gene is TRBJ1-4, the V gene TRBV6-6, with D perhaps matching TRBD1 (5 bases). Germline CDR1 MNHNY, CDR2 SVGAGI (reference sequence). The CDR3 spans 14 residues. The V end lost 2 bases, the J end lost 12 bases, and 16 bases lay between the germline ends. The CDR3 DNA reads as TGTGCCAGCAGTTACGACGGTCGACAGTCGCAACTGTTTTTT. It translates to CASSYDGRQSQLFF.

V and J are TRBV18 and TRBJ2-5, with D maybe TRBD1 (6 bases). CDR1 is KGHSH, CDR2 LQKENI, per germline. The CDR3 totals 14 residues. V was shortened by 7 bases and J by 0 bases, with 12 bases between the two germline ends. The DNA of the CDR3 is TGTGCCAGCTACGAACGACAGGACCAAGAGACCCAGTACTTC. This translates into CASYERQDQETQYF.

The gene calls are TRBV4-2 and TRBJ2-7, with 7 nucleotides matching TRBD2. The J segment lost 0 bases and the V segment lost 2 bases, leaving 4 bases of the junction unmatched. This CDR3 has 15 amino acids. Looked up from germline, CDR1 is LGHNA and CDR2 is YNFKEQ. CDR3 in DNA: TGTGCCAGCAGCCAATTGGGGGGGTACTCCTACGAGCAGTACTTC. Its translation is CASSQLGGYSYEQYF.

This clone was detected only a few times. CDR3 amino acids: CASSPLLLAGGTDTQYF. CDR3 DNA sequence: TGTGCCAGCTCACCACTCCTGCTAGCGGGGGGCACAGATACGCAGTATTTT. The rearrangement uses TRBV18 and TRBJ2-3, with TRBD2 matching 10 bases. After removal of 1 base from V and 1 base from J, the junction contained 5 bases not matched to a gene. The CDR3 runs to 17 residues. Germline V gene sequence: CDR1 KGHSH, CDR2 LQKENI.

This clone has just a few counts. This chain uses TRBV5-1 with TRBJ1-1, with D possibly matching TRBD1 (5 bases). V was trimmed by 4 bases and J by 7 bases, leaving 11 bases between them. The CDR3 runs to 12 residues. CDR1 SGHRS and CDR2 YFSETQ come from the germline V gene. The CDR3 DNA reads TGCGCCAGCAGCGAAGGGAGGGGTGAAGCTTTCTTT. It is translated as CASSEGRGEAFF.

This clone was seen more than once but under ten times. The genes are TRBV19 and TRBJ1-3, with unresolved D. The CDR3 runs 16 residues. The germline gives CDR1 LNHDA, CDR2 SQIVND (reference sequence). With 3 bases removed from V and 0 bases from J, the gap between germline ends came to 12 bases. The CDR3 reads CASSIPRRSSGNTIYF. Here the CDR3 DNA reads TGTGCCAGTAGTATCCCCCGACGGAGCTCTGGAAACACCATATATTTT.

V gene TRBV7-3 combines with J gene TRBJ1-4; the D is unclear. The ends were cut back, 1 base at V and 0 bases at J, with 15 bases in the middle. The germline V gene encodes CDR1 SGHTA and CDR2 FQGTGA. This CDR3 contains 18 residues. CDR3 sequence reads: CASSLKSPYISTNEKLFF. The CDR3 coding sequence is TGTGCCAGCAGCTTAAAATCTCCCTATATATCAACTAATGAAAAACTGTTTTTT.

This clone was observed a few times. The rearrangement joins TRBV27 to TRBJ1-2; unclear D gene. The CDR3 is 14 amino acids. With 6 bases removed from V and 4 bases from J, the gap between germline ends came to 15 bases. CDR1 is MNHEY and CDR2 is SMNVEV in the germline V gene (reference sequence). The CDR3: CASSPAGDFYGYTF. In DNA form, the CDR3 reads TGTGCCAGCAGCCCGGCCGGGGATTTCTATGGCTACACCTTC.

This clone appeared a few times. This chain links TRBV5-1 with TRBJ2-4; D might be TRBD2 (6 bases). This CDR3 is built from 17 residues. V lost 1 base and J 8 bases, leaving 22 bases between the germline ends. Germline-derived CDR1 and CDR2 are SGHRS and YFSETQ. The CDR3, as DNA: TGCGCCAGCAGCTTGAGTGGTCCTGGGGGGAGTGGGGACATTCAGTACTTC. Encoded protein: CASSLSGPGGSGDIQYF.

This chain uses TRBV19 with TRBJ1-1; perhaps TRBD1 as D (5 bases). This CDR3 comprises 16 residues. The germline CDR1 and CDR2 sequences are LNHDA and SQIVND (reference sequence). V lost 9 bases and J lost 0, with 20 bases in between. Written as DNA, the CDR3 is TGTGCCAGCGGAGGGCGGGGGAGCCCCTTGAACACTGAAGCTTTCTTT. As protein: CASGGRGSPLNTEAFF.

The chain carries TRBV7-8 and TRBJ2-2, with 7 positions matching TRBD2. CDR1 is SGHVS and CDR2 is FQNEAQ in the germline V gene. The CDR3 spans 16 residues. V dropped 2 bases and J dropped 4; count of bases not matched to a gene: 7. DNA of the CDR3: TGTGCCAGCAGCTTACTATACGGGGGGATCACCGGGGAGCTGTTTTTT. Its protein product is CASSLLYGGITGELFF.

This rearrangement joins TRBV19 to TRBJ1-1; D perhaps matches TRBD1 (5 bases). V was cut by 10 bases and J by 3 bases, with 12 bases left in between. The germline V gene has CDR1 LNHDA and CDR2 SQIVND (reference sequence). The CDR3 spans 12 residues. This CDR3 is CAILGGDTEAFF. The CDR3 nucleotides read TGTGCCATCTTGGGAGGGGACACTGAAGCTTTCTTT.

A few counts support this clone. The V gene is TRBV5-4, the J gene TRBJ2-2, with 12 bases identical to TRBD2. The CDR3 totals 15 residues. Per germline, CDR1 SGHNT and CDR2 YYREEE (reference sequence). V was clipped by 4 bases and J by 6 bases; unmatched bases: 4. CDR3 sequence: CASSPTSGSPGELFF. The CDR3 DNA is TGTGCCAGCAGCCCGACTAGCGGGAGCCCCGGGGAGCTGTTTTTT.

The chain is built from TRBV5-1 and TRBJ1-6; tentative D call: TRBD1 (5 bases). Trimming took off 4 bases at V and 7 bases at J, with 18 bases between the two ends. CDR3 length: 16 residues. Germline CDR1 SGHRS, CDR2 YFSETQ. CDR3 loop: CASSITPGGGNSPLHF. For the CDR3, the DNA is TGCGCCAGCAGCATTACCCCCGGGGGTGGCAATTCACCCCTCCACTTT.

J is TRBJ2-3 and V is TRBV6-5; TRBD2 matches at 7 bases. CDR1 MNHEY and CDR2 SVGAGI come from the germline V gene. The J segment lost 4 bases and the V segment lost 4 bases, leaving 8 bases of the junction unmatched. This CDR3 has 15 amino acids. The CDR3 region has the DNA TGTGCCAGCAGTTGGGGGGGGGAACTGGCAGATACGCAGTATTTT. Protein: CASSWGGELADTQYF.

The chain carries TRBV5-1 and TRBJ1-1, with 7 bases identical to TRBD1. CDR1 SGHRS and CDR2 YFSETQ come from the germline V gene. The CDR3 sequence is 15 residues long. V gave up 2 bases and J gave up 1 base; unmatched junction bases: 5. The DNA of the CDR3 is TGCGCCAGCAGCTTAGGACAGGCCAAGAACACTGAAGCTTTCTTT. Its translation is CASSLGQAKNTEAFF.

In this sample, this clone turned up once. CDR3 bases: TGCGCCAGCAGCCAAGATTCCCCAGGGGGGTATGGCTACACCTTC. It is translated as CASSQDSPGGYGYTF. The V gene is TRBV4-1, the J gene TRBJ1-2; 7 bases are shared with TRBD1. The V gene end was trimmed by 0 bases and the J gene end by 5 bases; junction bases not matched to a gene: 6. This CDR3 region has 15 residues. Germline lookup yields CDR1 MGHRA and CDR2 YSYEKL.

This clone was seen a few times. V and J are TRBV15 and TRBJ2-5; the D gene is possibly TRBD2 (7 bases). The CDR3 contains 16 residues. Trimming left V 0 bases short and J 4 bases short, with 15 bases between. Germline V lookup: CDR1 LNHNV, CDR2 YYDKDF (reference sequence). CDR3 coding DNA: TGTGCCACCAGCAGAGATTTGGGGGGGGCGGGAGAGACCCAGTACTTC. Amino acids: CATSRDLGGAGETQYF.

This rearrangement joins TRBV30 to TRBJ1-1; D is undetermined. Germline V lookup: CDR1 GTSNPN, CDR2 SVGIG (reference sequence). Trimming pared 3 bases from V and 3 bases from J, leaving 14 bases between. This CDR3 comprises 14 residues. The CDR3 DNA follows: TGTGCCTGGAGACCCGGGAAAAACGACACTGAAGCTTTCTTT. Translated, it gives CAWRPGKNDTEAFF.

Here the CDR3 reads CASSVGGASNQPQHF. CDR3 bases: TGTGCCAGCAGCGTAGGCGGGGCTAGCAATCAGCCCCAGCATTTT. This chain connects TRBV9 to TRBJ1-5; TRBD1 is a possible D gene (5 bases). The CDR3 extends over 15 amino acids. V dropped 0 bases and J dropped 0 bases, with 7 bases sitting between them. Germline V CDR1 and CDR2: SGDLS, YYNGEE.

In nucleotides, the CDR3 is TGTGCCAGTAGTATGACTAGCGGGAACCGAAATGAGCAGTTCTTC. It specifies CASSMTSGNRNEQFF. The V and J genes are TRBV19 and TRBJ2-1, with 11 bases fitting TRBD2. The length of the CDR3 is 15 residues. Unmatched junction bases numbered 5, after V lost 3 bases and J lost 7 bases. CDR1 and CDR2 from the germline V gene are LNHDA and SQIVND (reference sequence).

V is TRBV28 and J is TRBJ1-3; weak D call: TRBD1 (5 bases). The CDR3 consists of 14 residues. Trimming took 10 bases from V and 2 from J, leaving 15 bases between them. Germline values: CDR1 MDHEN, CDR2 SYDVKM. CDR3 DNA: TGTGCCACCGCGGGGGGGGGAACTGGAAACACCATATATTTT. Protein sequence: CATAGGGTGNTIYF.

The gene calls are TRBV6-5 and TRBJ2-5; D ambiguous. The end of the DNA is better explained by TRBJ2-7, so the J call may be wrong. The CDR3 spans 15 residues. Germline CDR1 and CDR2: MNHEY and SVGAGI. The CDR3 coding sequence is TGTGCCAGCAGTTACACGTCCGGTTGGTCCTACGAGCAGTACTTC. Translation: CASSYTSGWSYEQYF.